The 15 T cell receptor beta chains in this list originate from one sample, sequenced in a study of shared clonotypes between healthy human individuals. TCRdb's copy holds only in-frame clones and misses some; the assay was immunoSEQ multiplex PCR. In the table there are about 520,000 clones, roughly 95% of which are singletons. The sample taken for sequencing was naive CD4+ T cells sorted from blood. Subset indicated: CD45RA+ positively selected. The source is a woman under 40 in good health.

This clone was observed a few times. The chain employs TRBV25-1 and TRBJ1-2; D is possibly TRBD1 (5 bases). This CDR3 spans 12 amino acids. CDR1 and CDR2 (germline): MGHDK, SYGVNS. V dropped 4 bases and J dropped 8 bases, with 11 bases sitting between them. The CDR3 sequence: CASSARDRGYTF. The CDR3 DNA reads TGTGCCAGCAGTGCCAGGGACCGGGGCTACACCTTC.

CDR3 amino acids: CASTSQSDEQYF. The CDR3 nucleotides read TGTGCCAGCACTTCCCAATCTGACGAGCAGTACTTC. The chain is built from TRBV6-5 and TRBJ2-7; D is unresolved. From germline, CDR1 is MNHEY and CDR2 SVGAGI. The ends were cut back, 7 bases at V and 5 bases at J, with 12 bases in the middle. This CDR3 comprises 12 residues.

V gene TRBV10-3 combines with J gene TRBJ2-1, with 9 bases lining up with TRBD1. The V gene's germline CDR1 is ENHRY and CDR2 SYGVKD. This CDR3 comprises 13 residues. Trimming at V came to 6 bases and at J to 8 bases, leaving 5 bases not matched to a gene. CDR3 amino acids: CAIRNTGGDEQFF. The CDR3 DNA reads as TGTGCCATCAGGAATACAGGGGGCGATGAGCAGTTCTTC.

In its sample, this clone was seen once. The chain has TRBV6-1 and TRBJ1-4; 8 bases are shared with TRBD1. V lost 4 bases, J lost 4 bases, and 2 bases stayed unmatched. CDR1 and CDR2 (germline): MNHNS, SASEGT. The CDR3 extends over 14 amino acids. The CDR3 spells CASSGQGFNEKLFF. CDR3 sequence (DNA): TGTGCCAGCAGTGGACAGGGGTTTAATGAAAAACTGTTTTTT.

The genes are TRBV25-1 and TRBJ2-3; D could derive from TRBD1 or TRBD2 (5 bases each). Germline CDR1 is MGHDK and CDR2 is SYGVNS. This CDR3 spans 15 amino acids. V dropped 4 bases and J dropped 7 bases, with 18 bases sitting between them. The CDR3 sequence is CASSGTGASGYTQYF. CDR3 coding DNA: TGTGCCAGCAGTGGAACCGGGGCCTCCGGATATACGCAGTATTTT.

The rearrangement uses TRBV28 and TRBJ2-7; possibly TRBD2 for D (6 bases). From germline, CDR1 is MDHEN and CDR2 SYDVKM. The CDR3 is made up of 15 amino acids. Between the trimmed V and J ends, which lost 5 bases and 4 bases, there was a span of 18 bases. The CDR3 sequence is CASSAGRPRLYEQYF. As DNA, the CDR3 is TGTGCCAGCAGTGCGGGGAGACCCCGCCTATACGAGCAGTACTTC.

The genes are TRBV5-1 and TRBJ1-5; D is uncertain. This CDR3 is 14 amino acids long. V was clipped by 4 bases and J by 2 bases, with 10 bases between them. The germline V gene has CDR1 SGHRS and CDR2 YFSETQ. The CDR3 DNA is TGCGCCAGCAGCCAAGGCTCCGGCAATCAGCCCCAGCATTTT. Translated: CASSQGSGNQPQHF.

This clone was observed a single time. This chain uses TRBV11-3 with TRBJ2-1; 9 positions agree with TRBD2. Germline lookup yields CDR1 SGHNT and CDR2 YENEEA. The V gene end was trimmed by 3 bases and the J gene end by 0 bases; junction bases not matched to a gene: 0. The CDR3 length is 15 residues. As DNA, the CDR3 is TGTGCCAGCAGCTTTAGCGGGAGCTCCTACAATGAGCAGTTCTTC. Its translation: CASSFSGSSYNEQFF.

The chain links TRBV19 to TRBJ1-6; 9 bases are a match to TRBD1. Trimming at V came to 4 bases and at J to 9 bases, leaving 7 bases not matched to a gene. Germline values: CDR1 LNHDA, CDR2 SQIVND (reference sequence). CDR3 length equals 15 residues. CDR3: CASSTDRGPLSPLHF. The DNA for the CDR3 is TGTGCCAGTAGTACGGACAGGGGACCCCTTTCACCCCTCCACTTT.

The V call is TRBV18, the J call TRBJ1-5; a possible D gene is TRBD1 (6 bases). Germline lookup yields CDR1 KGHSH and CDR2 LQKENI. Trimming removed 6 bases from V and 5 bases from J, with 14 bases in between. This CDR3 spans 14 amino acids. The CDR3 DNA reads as TGTGCCAGCTCCCCCGGGGCAGGGGATCAGCCCCAGCATTTT. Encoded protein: CASSPGAGDQPQHF.

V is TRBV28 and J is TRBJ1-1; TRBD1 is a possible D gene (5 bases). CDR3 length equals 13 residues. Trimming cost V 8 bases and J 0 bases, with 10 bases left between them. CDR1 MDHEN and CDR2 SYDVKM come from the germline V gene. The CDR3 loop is CASGGRLNTEAFF. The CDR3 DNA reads TGTGCCAGCGGGGGGAGGTTGAACACTGAAGCTTTCTTT.

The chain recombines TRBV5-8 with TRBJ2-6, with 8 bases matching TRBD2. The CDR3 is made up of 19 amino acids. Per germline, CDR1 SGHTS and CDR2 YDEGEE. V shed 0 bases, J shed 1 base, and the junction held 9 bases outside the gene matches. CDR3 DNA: TGTGCCAGCAGCTTGGTATTGTCCAGCGGGAGTTCTGGGGCCAACGTCCTGACTTTC. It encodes CASSLVLSSGSSGANVLTF.

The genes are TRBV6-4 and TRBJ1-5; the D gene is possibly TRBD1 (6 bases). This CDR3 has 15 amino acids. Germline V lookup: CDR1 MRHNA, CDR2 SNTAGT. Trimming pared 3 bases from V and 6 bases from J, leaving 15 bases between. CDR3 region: CASSEDGRGTQPQHF. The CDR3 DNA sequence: TGTGCCAGCAGTGAGGACGGCAGGGGAACTCAGCCCCAGCATTTT.

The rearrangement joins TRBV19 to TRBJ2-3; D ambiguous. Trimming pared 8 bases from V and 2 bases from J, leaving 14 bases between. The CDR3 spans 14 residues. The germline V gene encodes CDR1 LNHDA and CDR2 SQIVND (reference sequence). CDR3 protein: CASASVGFTDTQYF. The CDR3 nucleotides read TGTGCCAGTGCTTCCGTGGGTTTCACAGATACGCAGTATTTT. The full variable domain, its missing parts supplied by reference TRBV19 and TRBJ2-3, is DGGITQSPKYLFRKEGQNVTLSCEQNLNHDAMYWYRQDPGQGLRLIYYSQIVNDFQKGDIAEGYSVSREKKESFPLTVTSAQKNPTAFYLCASASVGFTDTQYFGPGTRLTVL.

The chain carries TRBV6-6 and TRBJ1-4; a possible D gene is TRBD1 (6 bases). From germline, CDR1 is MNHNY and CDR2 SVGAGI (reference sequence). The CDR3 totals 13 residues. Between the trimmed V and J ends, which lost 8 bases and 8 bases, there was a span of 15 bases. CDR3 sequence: CASGGPGAEKLFF. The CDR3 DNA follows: TGTGCCAGCGGGGGACCGGGGGCAGAAAAACTGTTTTTT.